This T cell receptor beta chain was identified during a study of blood T cells in healthy people across ages. There are many counts of this clonotype. This CDR3 is built from 13 residues. V was trimmed by 2 bases and J by 5 bases, leaving 7 bases between them. Germline loops: CDR1 MNHNS, CDR2 SASEGT. The second PCR ran about 6 to 12 cycles with a sample-barcoded 5' primer and J-beta primers. TCRdb re-called the 5' RACE reads with MiXCR, one entry per CDR3 protein. Found here are about 1.5 million distinct CDR3 sequences, under 55% of them singletons; the top ten hold around 4%. The chain is built from TRBV6-1 and TRBJ2-1; D is unresolved. This sequence was found in a woman aged 18 to 35 in good health. Material: blood. CDR3: CASSESAHNEQFF. The CDR3 nucleotides are TGTGCCAGCAGTGAAAGTGCCCACAATGAGCAGTTCTTC.